This TCR beta chain was obtained from a study of blood T cell repertoires in COVID-19 (TCRdb year 2020). Study-wide context: Samples covering the acute and convalescent phases of COVID-19 were provided by collaborators in the United States, Italy and Spain. The prospective study material was composed of cDNA or gDNA derived from T cells, B-cell-depleted T cells, or PBMCs. The dataset comprised deeply sampled blood TCRbeta repertoires from subjects exposed to, actively infected with, or recovered from COVID-19. The repertoires were made available in a free public database intended to serve as a resource for research on the immune response to SARS-CoV-2. The samples were drawn from two sources: the first 160 participants of the ongoing ImmuneRACE study, and 1,200 or so subjects contributed by 6 global collaborators. Sample metadata almost always included a de-identified subject ID, COVID-19 status, age in years and sex. Where available, HLA class I and class II types were taken from metadata supplied by the sample provider and were not determined by assay-based typing. Broad study findings and their caveats: How much clinical and demographic metadata was included differed by source and by participant, and the metadata was provided uncurated.

Participants in the prospective study were aged 18 to 89 years, lived in more than 20 United States geographic areas, and enrolled through a virtual design. To assign participants to cohorts, the prospective study relied on clinical history that participants themselves reported in a screening survey and a study questionnaire. A participant counted as exposed if, within 2 weeks of entering the study, that participant had been in contact with someone who had a PCR-confirmed or clinician-diagnosed COVID-19 case. In the prospective study, whole blood, serum and a nasopharyngeal or oropharyngeal swab were collected from each participant by mobile phlebotomists. Prospective study participants could optionally give additional blood draws and questionnaires over a 2-month period. Blood samples from the prospective study were shipped frozen or at room temperature prior to DNA extraction. Details on this clone: Its antigen has not been determined. The input lacks base qualities; no much larger clone sits a single base away.

TCRbeta CDR3 regions were amplified from genomic DNA using the immunoSEQ Assay, a bias-controlled multiplex PCR. Turning to the authors' computational methods: The number of nucleated cells in each sample was estimated from the amplification of reference gene primers within the assay. To quantify the absolute abundance of each unique TCRbeta CDR3 rearrangement, sequence reads were collapsed and filtered. For each sample, productive Simpson clonality was calculated as the square root of Simpson's diversity index across productive rearrangements. In its TCRdb copy, this immuneACCESS table keeps in-frame sequences only and misses some clones. Where compared with another copy, unresolved V genes explain less than half of these, and the others have no known cause. V, J and clone size reflect that table, while D and trimming were determined from the DNA. The sample records 120,000 to 150,000 clones, around 87% of which are singletons. The leading ten clones occupy about 4.1% of the sample.

Including the terminal cysteine and phenylalanine, the CDR3 comprises 14 residues. The kept DNA is CDR3 alone, 42 bases in frame from the first base. The germline V gene (reference sequence) sets CDR1 to MNHEY and CDR2 to SMNVEV. V lost 4 bases and J lost 6 bases, and the count of bases not matched to a germline gene is 7. This sequence originates from a woman in her 40s who had been exposed to COVID-19. The sequence is built from TRBV27 and TRBJ2-7, with 9 junctional bases fitting TRBD2. The sequenced sample consisted of PBMCs or T cells enriched from blood (not recorded which). CDR3 loop: CASSSGLARAEQYF. The nucleotide sequence reads TGTGCCAGCAGTTCGGGACTAGCTAGGGCCGAGCAGTACTTC.